Below are 2 T cell receptor beta chains sequenced from a single sample in a study of identical twins. TCRdb re-called the 5' RACE reads through MiXCR, storing one row per CDR3 protein. The top ten hold 2.5% to 3.5% of the sample, which has 550,000 to 700,000 distinct CDR3 sequences, just under 10% seen once. This same sample was also part of a study on yellow fever vaccine responses in identical twins.

Sequenced material: PBMCs. These receptors all stem from a woman aged 18-29 years in good health.

This clonotype came up many times. The J gene is TRBJ1-4, the V gene TRBV7-9; D gene ambiguous. V lost 4 bases to trimming and J lost 7 bases, with 7 bases between them. Germline V lookup: CDR1 SEHNR, CDR2 FQNEAQ (reference sequence). The CDR3 has 12 amino acids. The CDR3 bases are TGTGCCAGCAGCTCCGGACTTGAAAAACTGTTTTTT. Translating gives CASSSGLEKLFF.

This clonotype was picked up many times. The CDR3 spells CASSRGTYNEQFF. The CDR3 DNA reads TGTGCCAGCAGTCGGGGCACCTACAATGAGCAGTTCTTC. The rearrangement links TRBV6-1 to TRBJ2-1, with D possibly being TRBD1 or TRBD2 (5 bases each). V was clipped by 5 bases and J by 2 bases, with 7 bases between them. The germline V gene encodes CDR1 MNHNS and CDR2 SASEGT. The CDR3 is 13 residues long.